This T cell receptor (beta chain) was observed in a study of blood T cell repertoires in COVID-19. This clone was seen just once. Repertoires were generated with immunoSEQ multiplex PCR, while TCRdb's copy carries only in-frame clones and drops some. The sample consists of over 70,000 clones, 80% of them appearing once. The sequenced sample consisted of peripheral blood. The clonotype was recovered from a woman in her 70s with acute or convalescent COVID-19.

CDR3 nucleotide sequence: TGTGCCAGCAGCAAGAAGACAGAGAATCAGCCCCAGCATTTT. As protein: CASSKKTENQPQHF. V is TRBV21-1 and J is TRBJ1-5; the table gives TRBD1 as D, unverified against the DNA. TRBV21-1 is recorded as a pseudogene. This CDR3 has 14 amino acids.